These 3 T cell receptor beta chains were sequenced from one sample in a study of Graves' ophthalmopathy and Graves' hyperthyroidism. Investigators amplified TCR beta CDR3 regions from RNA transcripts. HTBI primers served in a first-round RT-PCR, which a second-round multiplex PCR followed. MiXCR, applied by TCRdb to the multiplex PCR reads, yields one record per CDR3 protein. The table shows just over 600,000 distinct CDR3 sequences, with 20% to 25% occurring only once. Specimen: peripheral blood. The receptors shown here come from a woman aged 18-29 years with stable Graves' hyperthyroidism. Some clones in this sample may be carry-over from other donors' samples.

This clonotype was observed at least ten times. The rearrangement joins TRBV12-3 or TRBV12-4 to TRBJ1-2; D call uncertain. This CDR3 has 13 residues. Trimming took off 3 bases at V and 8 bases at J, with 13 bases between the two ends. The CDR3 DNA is TGTGCCAGCAGTTTTGGGGTTTCGCGCGGCTACACCTTC. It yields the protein CASSFGVSRGYTF.

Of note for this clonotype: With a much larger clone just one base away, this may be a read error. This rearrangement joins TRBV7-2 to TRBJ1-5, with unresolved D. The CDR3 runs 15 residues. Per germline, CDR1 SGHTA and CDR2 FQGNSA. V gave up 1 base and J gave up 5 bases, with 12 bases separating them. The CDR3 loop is CASSLVSGSHQPQHF. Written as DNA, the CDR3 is TGTGCCAGCAGCTTAGTGTCAGGTTCACATCAGCCCCAGCATTTT. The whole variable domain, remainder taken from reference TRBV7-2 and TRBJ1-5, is GAGVSQSPSNKVTEKGKDVELRCDPISGHTALYWYRQSLGQGLEFLIYFQGNSAPDKSGLPSDRFSAERTGGSVSTLTIQRTQQEDSAVYLCASSLVSGSHQPQHFGDGTRLSIL.

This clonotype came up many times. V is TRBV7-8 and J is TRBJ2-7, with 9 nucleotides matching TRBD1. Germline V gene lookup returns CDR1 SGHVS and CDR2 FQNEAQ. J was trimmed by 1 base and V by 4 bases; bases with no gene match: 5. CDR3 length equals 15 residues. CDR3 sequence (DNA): TGTGCCAGCAGCTCGGGACAGGGCCTTTCCTACGAGCAGTACTTC. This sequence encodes CASSSGQGLSYEQYF.